What follows is one T cell receptor (beta chain) and its context. This sample is drawn from a study of cytomegalovirus exposure and HLA in healthy donors. The PCR was carried out with 60 Vbeta primers and 13 Jbeta primers. Authors' analysis steps: Later reanalysis found roughly 80 million unique TCR beta chains, some 10 million of them shared. Assay: immunoSEQ multiplex PCR; the TCRdb copy retains only in-frame clones and omits some. The DNA was the basis for D and trimming; V, J and clone size are from that table. The sample holds about 300,000 clones, around 86% seen once. V lost 0 bases to trimming and J lost 3 bases, with 13 bases between them. This CDR3 is built from 15 residues. Germline CDR1 and CDR2: SGHRS and YFSETQ.

This chain connects TRBV5-1 to TRBJ2-7; a possible D gene is TRBD1 (5 bases). This TCR was recovered from a man aged 40-49 years in good health and CMV-seropositive. Sequenced material: PBMCs. This chain's CDR3 is CASSLAQGTGYEQYF. The CDR3 DNA follows: TGCGCCAGCAGCTTGGCGCAGGGTACAGGCTACGAGCAGTACTTC.